What follows describes a single T cell receptor beta chain. Its antigen is currently unknown. This entry comes from a study of cytomegalovirus exposure and HLA in healthy donors. Study-wide results and limits: The availability of immune exposure information extended only to CMV serostatus.

PCR amplification relied on 60 Vbeta primers (plus 13 Jbeta primers). Only in-frame clones appear in the TCRdb table, and some are missing; sequencing was by immunoSEQ multiplex PCR. The data contain about 160,000 clones, around 84% of them seen just once; the ten biggest clones take up more than 7%. Germline-derived CDR1 and CDR2 are MDHEN and SYDVKM. The CDR3 extends over 17 amino acids. Unmatched junction bases numbered 9, after V lost 6 bases and J lost 0 bases. This sequence joins TRBV28 and TRBJ2-7; 12 bases fit TRBD2. This clonotype was sampled from a male donor in good health and CMV-seropositive. Sequencing was done on a sample of PBMCs. CDR3 coding DNA: TGTGCCAGCAGCCGTCTAGCGGGAGGGCGAATCTCCTACGAGCAGTACTTC. This encodes CASSRLAGGRISYEQYF.